The 30 T cell receptor beta chains below come from one sample, sequenced in a study of long-term antiretroviral therapy in people with HIV (dated by TCRdb to about 2022). The immunoSEQ hsTCRB v3.0 assay was used at survey level resolution to sequence the TRB variable region. TCRdb took over this immuneACCESS table, retaining in-frame rearrangements with V and J assigned. Such tables are incomplete; in checked studies, under half of the missing clones stem from an unresolved V gene, and the remainder is unexplained. The sample contains about 29,000 clones, approximately 90% of them found a single time. Of the sample, approximately 8% is held by the ten largest clones. The sample here was unsorted PBMCs, taken 3.2 years before starting antiretroviral therapy. The source of these receptors is a man aged 45 to 65 with HIV.

The chain employs TRBV7-3 and TRBJ1-2; D is possibly TRBD1 (5 bases). V was cut by 0 bases and J by 4 bases, with 12 bases left in between. CDR3 length equals 15 residues. Germline CDR1 and CDR2: SGHTA and FQGTGA. CDR3 residues: CASSLTSRGRYGYTF. In DNA form, the CDR3 reads TGTGCCAGCAGCTTAACTTCTCGGGGACGCTATGGCTACACCTTC.

The chain links TRBV27 to TRBJ2-7, with 10 positions matching TRBD1. Germline trimming cut 4 bases from V and 1 base from J; bases unmatched to any gene: 7. CDR1 and CDR2 from the germline V gene are MNHEY and SMNVEV (reference sequence). This CDR3 is 16 amino acids long. CDR3 protein: CASSSLGQGRSYEQYF. CDR3 nucleotides: TGTGCCAGCAGTTCCTTGGGACAGGGGCGATCCTACGAGCAGTACTTC.

The chain carries TRBV11-3 and TRBJ2-1; D is tentatively TRBD1 or TRBD2 (5 bases each). CDR3 length: 15 amino acids. The V gene's germline CDR1 is SGHNT and CDR2 YENEEA. Trimming shortened V by 2 bases and J by 6 bases, and 14 bases separated the two germline ends. The CDR3, as DNA: TGTGCCAGCAGCTTAAGGGATGAGAGGGGCAATGAGCAGTTCTTC. This translates into CASSLRDERGNEQFF.

V usage is TRBV2 and J usage is TRBJ2-3; 7 bases match TRBD1. Germline CDR1 is SNHLY and CDR2 is FYNNEI. V lost 8 bases, J lost 3 bases, and 8 bases stayed unmatched. The length of the CDR3 is 14 residues. The CDR3 sequence: CASGRQGPTDTQYF. For the CDR3, the DNA is TGTGCCAGCGGAAGACAGGGTCCGACAGATACGCAGTATTTT.

The chain couples TRBV4-1 to TRBJ2-1, with D perhaps TRBD2 (6 bases). This CDR3 is built from 16 residues. V was shortened by 0 bases and J by 0 bases, with 9 bases between the two germline ends. Germline V gene lookup returns CDR1 MGHRA and CDR2 YSYEKL. The CDR3 sequence is CASSQEPGVSYNEQFF. Here the CDR3 DNA reads TGCGCCAGCAGCCAAGAACCGGGAGTCTCCTACAATGAGCAGTTCTTC.

The chain has TRBV5-1 and TRBJ2-5; TRBD1 aligns across 8 bases. The germline gives CDR1 SGHRS, CDR2 YFSETQ. The CDR3 loop spans 15 amino acids. V lost 1 base and J lost 5; bases outside the gene matches: 7. The CDR3 is CASSLLARGRETQYF. DNA for the CDR3: TGCGCCAGCAGCTTGCTGGCCAGGGGGCGGGAGACCCAGTACTTC.

This clone appeared once. The V and J genes are TRBV6-1 and TRBJ1-2; 7 bases fit TRBD1. Germline-derived CDR1 and CDR2 are MNHNS and SASEGT. J lost 3 bases, V lost 7 bases, and 5 bases had no gene match. The CDR3 covers 13 residues. The CDR3 bases are TGTGCCAGCATGAGGACAGGATACTATGGCTACACCTTC. Translating it yields CASMRTGYYGYTF.

The rearrangement uses TRBV7-3 and TRBJ2-3; the match to TRBD2 covers 10 bases. Germline V lookup: CDR1 SGHTA, CDR2 FQGTGA. After removal of 4 bases from V and 0 bases from J, the junction contained 7 bases not matched to a gene. The CDR3 spans 17 residues. The CDR3 spells CASSSSTSGPSTDTQYF. Here the CDR3 DNA reads TGTGCCAGCAGCTCTTCGACTAGCGGGCCAAGCACAGATACGCAGTATTTT.

V and J are TRBV7-9 and TRBJ2-1, with 8 bases matching TRBD2. Germline V lookup: CDR1 SEHNR, CDR2 FQNEAQ (reference sequence). Trimming cost V 0 bases and J 2 bases; bases outside gene matches: 6. CDR3 length: 17 amino acids. The CDR3 reads CASSLATGGPTYNEQFF. The CDR3 DNA is TGTGCCAGCAGCTTAGCCACGGGAGGGCCAACCTACAATGAGCAGTTCTTC.

This clone turned up a few times. This rearrangement joins TRBV6-5 to TRBJ2-7, with TRBD2 matching over 11 bases. Germline lookup yields CDR1 MNHEY and CDR2 SVGAGI. The CDR3 loop spans 14 amino acids. V lost 7 bases to trimming and J lost 4 bases; unmatched junction nucleotides: 6. The CDR3 nucleotides read TGTGCCAGCACTATAACTAGCGGGGGTTACGAGCAGTACTTC. As protein: CASTITSGGYEQYF.

The chain carries TRBV5-4 and TRBJ2-7; tentatively, D is TRBD1 (6 bases). This CDR3 region has 15 residues. Germline CDR1 SGHNT, CDR2 YYREEE (reference sequence). V shed 5 bases and J shed 5 bases, with 20 bases lying between them. The CDR3 region is CASSTTTGIRDEQYF. DNA for the CDR3: TGTGCCAGCAGTACGACCACAGGGATTAGGGACGAGCAGTACTTC.

The J gene is TRBJ1-4, the V gene TRBV7-6, with a possible D match to TRBD1 (5 bases). The CDR3 is 16 residues long. Deletions cut 5 bases from V and 4 bases from J, with 17 bases between. CDR1 SGHVS and CDR2 FNYEAQ come from the germline V gene. CDR3 amino acids: CASSPIPDSDNEKLFF. Here the CDR3 DNA reads TGTGCCAGCAGCCCTATCCCCGACAGTGATAATGAAAAACTGTTTTTT.

The table lists this clone with a count of one. This rearrangement joins TRBV10-3 to TRBJ2-7; D may be TRBD1 (5 bases). Per germline, CDR1 ENHRY and CDR2 SYGVKD. Trimming took off 0 bases at V and 2 bases at J, with 11 bases between the two ends. The CDR3 runs to 15 residues. The CDR3 nucleotides are TGTGCCATCAGTGAGTCGGACATTGGAGCCTACGAGCAGTACTTC. Its translation: CAISESDIGAYEQYF.

The chain employs TRBV4-3 and TRBJ1-2, with D unresolved. V was pared by 0 bases and J by 7 bases, with 9 bases between. Looked up from germline, CDR1 is LGHNA and CDR2 is YSLEER. The CDR3 spans 13 residues. The CDR3 DNA is TGCGCCAGCAGCCAAGAGTCGCGGGGTGGCTACACCTTC. Its translation: CASSQESRGGYTF.

CDR3 residues: CASSYSPETNYGYTF. The DNA of the CDR3 is TGTGCCAGCAGTTACTCTCCAGAGACTAACTATGGCTACACCTTC. V usage is TRBV6-6 and J usage is TRBJ1-2; no firm D call. The CDR3 has 15 amino acids. Trimming stripped 0 bases from V and 0 bases from J, with 8 bases between. The germline V gene has CDR1 MNHNY and CDR2 SVGAGI (reference sequence).

The rearrangement joins TRBV2 to TRBJ2-1, with D maybe TRBD2 (6 bases). Trimming removed 2 bases from V and 4 bases from J, with 12 bases in between. Germline V gene lookup returns CDR1 SNHLY and CDR2 FYNNEI. The CDR3 has 15 amino acids. CDR3 sequence (DNA): TGTGCCAGCAGTGAAATCTCCGGGAGTTACAATGAGCAGTTCTTC. As protein: CASSEISGSYNEQFF. Filled out from reference TRBV2 and TRBJ2-1, the complete variable domain reads EPEVTQTPSHQVTQMGQEVILRCVPISNHLYFYWYRQILGQKVEFLVSFYNNEISEKSEIFDDQFSVERPDGSNFTLKIRSTKLEDSAMYFCASSEISGSYNEQFFGPGTRLTVL.

The chain links TRBV5-1 to TRBJ1-1; D remains unclear. The CDR3 loop spans 15 amino acids. Germline assignment: CDR1 SGHRS and CDR2 YFSETQ. V was shortened by 1 base and J by 4 bases, with 14 bases between the two germline ends. Here the CDR3 reads CASSLLGVVGTEAFF. Here the CDR3 DNA reads TGCGCCAGCAGCTTGCTCGGTGTGGTGGGCACTGAAGCTTTCTTT.

The V gene is TRBV6-5, the J gene TRBJ1-5, with no clear D. Trimming took 5 bases from V and 4 from J, leaving 15 bases between them. Germline-derived CDR1 and CDR2 are MNHEY and SVGAGI. The CDR3 sequence is 15 residues long. CDR3 sequence reads: CASSRTLAENQPQHF. CDR3 nucleotide sequence: TGTGCCAGCAGTCGGACCTTAGCGGAGAATCAGCCCCAGCATTTT.

The chain uses TRBV6-5 and TRBJ2-7; 8 positions match TRBD1. CDR1 is MNHEY, CDR2 SVGAGI, per germline. V shed 2 bases and J 2 bases; nucleotides not matched to a gene: 2. The CDR3 has 14 residues. The CDR3 is CASSYLDRAYEQYF. The CDR3, as DNA: TGTGCCAGCAGTTACCTGGACAGGGCCTACGAGCAGTACTTC.

This clone has just one count. The chain recombines TRBV7-2 with TRBJ2-7, with D perhaps TRBD1 (5 bases). Germline V gives CDR1 SGHTA, CDR2 FQGNSA. The ends were cut back, 0 bases at V and 1 base at J, with 10 bases in the middle. The CDR3 extends over 15 amino acids. Here the CDR3 reads CASSLAWGPSYEQYF. CDR3 nucleotides: TGTGCCAGCAGCTTAGCATGGGGCCCTTCCTACGAGCAGTACTTC.

Only one count was recorded for this clone. The CDR3 bases are TGTGCCATCAGTGAGAGCGCCCGGAAAGTTTTCAACGAGCAGTACTTC. It encodes CAISESARKVFNEQYF. This rearrangement joins TRBV10-3 to TRBJ2-7; no reliable D call. With 2 bases removed from V and 5 bases from J, the gap between germline ends came to 19 bases. The CDR3 loop spans 16 amino acids. Germline lookup yields CDR1 ENHRY and CDR2 SYGVKD.

This chain uses TRBV19 with TRBJ1-4; no firm D call. V dropped 2 bases and J dropped 0 bases, with 7 bases sitting between them. From germline, CDR1 is LNHDA and CDR2 SQIVND (reference sequence). The CDR3 covers 15 residues. The CDR3 DNA is TGTGCCAGTAGTATACCCGGTGCAACTAATGAAAAACTGTTTTTT. Its translation: CASSIPGATNEKLFF.

In this sample, this clone turned up once. This chain connects TRBV5-1 to TRBJ2-2; D may be TRBD1 or TRBD2 (7 bases each). The germline gives CDR1 SGHRS, CDR2 YFSETQ. The CDR3 is 16 amino acids. V lost 4 bases and J 6 bases, leaving 19 bases between the germline ends. CDR3 coding DNA: TGCGCCAGCAGCCTCGATCAGGGGGGGTTATCCGGGGAGCTGTTTTTT. Translation: CASSLDQGGLSGELFF.

The V gene is TRBV30, the J gene TRBJ1-1; D is undetermined. Germline V gene data show CDR1 as GTSNPN and CDR2 as SVGIG (reference sequence). The ends were cut back, 3 bases at V and 9 bases at J, with 8 bases in the middle. The CDR3 consists of 10 residues. The chain's CDR3 is CAWSSVKAFF. CDR3 DNA: TGTGCCTGGAGCTCCGTTAAAGCTTTCTTT.

The gene calls are TRBV18 and TRBJ2-2; D perhaps matches TRBD2 (5 bases). V lost 4 bases to trimming and J lost 6 bases, with 9 bases between them. This CDR3 is built from 13 residues. The germline gives CDR1 KGHSH, CDR2 LQKENI. Here the CDR3 reads CASSLERSGELFF. CDR3 DNA sequence: TGTGCCAGCTCACTAGAGCGGTCCGGGGAGCTGTTTTTT.

This chain links TRBV18 with TRBJ1-1, with TRBD1 identical over 8 bases. Germline CDR1 and CDR2: KGHSH and LQKENI. The CDR3 runs to 14 residues. The J segment lost 3 bases and the V segment lost 5 bases, leaving 5 bases of the junction unmatched. CDR3 DNA sequence: TGTGCCAGCTCAGCGGGACAGGCTCACACTGAAGCTTTCTTT. Translated: CASSAGQAHTEAFF.

V is TRBV29-1 and J is TRBJ2-4; D possibly corresponds to TRBD2 (7 bases). The germline V gene has CDR1 SQVTM and CDR2 ANQGSEA. The CDR3 has 16 residues. Trimming shortened V by 1 base and J by 3 bases, and 16 bases separated the two germline ends. The CDR3 sequence is CSVEVFGGPGKNIQYF. The CDR3 DNA reads as TGCAGCGTTGAAGTATTCGGGGGGCCCGGCAAAAACATTCAGTACTTC.

V usage is TRBV28 and J usage is TRBJ2-1; 11 nucleotides align to TRBD2. CDR1 is MDHEN, CDR2 SYDVKM, per germline. The trim removed 1 base at V and 6 bases at J, leaving 14 bases unmatched. The CDR3 runs 19 residues. CDR3 nucleotides: TGTGCCAGCAGTTTATCCCTTGGTAGCGGGGGGGCCTGGAGCAATGAGCAGTTCTTC. It translates to CASSLSLGSGGAWSNEQFF.

The chain links TRBV10-3 to TRBJ2-1; D is perhaps TRBD2 (7 bases). V was clipped by 11 bases and J by 7 bases, with 24 bases between them. Looked up from germline, CDR1 is ENHRY and CDR2 is SYGVKD. The CDR3 loop spans 15 amino acids. CDR3 amino acids: CALQRGEGGRNEQFF. The CDR3 region has the DNA TGTGCCCTCCAGAGGGGGGAGGGGGGGCGGAATGAGCAGTTCTTC.

The V and J genes are TRBV18 and TRBJ2-7; TRBD1 aligns across 10 bases. The CDR3 contains 14 residues. V lost 4 bases, J lost 2 bases, and 2 bases stayed unmatched. Germline values: CDR1 KGHSH, CDR2 LQKENI. The CDR3 coding sequence is TGTGCCAGCTCACAGGGGACAGGGGCCTACGAGCAGTACTTC. This gives the protein CASSQGTGAYEQYF.